The next 12 T cell receptor beta chains were all read from a single sample in a study of Tregs in tolerant kidney transplant recipients. The data were produced by immunoSEQ multiplex PCR, yet TCRdb's version contains in-frame clones alone and is incomplete. The sample comprises approximately 82,000 clones, 80% to 95% of which are singletons, and roughly 1.7% rests with the top ten. The nonmyeloablative bone marrow transplants came from related graft donors, with transient mixed chimerism. This specimen was CD4+ T cells from blood (PBMCs), taken 12 months after the transplant. These receptors were obtained from a human patient who received a combined kidney and bone marrow transplant. Some T cells here may be from the graft donor.

The chain recombines TRBV28 with TRBJ2-5, with TRBD2 as a possible D gene (6 bases). Trimming left V 9 bases short and J 4 bases short, with 18 bases between. This CDR3 has 14 residues. Germline V CDR1 and CDR2: MDHEN, SYDVKM. CDR3 sequence reads: CASQNAGWSETQYF. CDR3 in DNA: TGTGCCAGTCAGAACGCGGGGTGGTCAGAGACCCAGTACTTC.

V usage is TRBV4-3 and J usage is TRBJ2-3; D not certain. Looked up from germline, CDR1 is LGHNA and CDR2 is YSLEER. The CDR3 extends over 16 amino acids. V was pared by 3 bases and J by 1 base, with 14 bases between. This CDR3 is CASSHYLSERTDTQYF. The DNA for the CDR3 is TGCGCCAGCAGCCACTACCTATCGGAGCGCACAGATACGCAGTATTTT.

This clone showed up just a few times. This rearrangement joins TRBV19 to TRBJ1-4, with TRBD1 as a possible D gene (5 bases). The V gene lost 7 bases and the J gene lost 4 bases, with 10 bases spanning the gap. The CDR3 loop spans 13 amino acids. Germline-derived CDR1 and CDR2 are LNHDA and SQIVND (reference sequence). CDR3 amino acids: CASTTGINEKLFF. The CDR3 bases are TGTGCCAGTACAACAGGAATTAATGAAAAACTGTTTTTT.

This chain connects TRBV18 to TRBJ2-7; 7 bases fit TRBD1. J lost 2 bases, V lost 5 bases, and 12 bases had no gene match. There are 16 residues in the CDR3. Per the germline V gene, CDR1 is KGHSH and CDR2 is LQKENI. The CDR3 coding sequence is TGTGCCAGCTCAAGTAACCGGGACAGCTCCCCCTACGAGCAGTACTTC. Encoded protein: CASSSNRDSSPYEQYF.

The genes are TRBV18 and TRBJ1-4; TRBD1 might be the D (5 bases). The CDR3 runs to 17 residues. Germline-derived CDR1 and CDR2 are KGHSH and LQKENI. Trimming cost V 3 bases and J 2 bases, with 16 bases left between them. CDR3 sequence: CASSPTPQTVTNEKLFF. Here the CDR3 DNA reads TGTGCCAGCTCACCGACACCCCAGACAGTGACTAATGAAAAACTGTTTTTT.

Remarks on this clone: The junction does not match germline at one end; this may be a read error. The chain links TRBV4-2 to TRBJ2-7; D perhaps matches TRBD2 (5 bases). Germline V gives CDR1 LGHNA, CDR2 YNFKEQ. The CDR3 is 15 amino acids. The CDR3 DNA reads TGTGTCAGCAGCCAAGGGCCAGACTACTCCTACGAGCAGTACTTC. Protein product: CVSSQGPDYSYEQYF.

This rearrangement joins TRBV10-3 to TRBJ2-7, with 12 bases that match TRBD1. This CDR3 has 14 residues. The germline V gene has CDR1 ENHRY and CDR2 SYGVKD. Trimming took 5 bases from V and 7 from J; bases not matched to a gene: 6. The CDR3 bases are TGTGCCATCAGTTCCGGGACAGGGGGCGGGGAGCAGTACTTC. Its protein is CAISSGTGGGEQYF.

The CDR3: CASRKASGGGGQYF. The CDR3 DNA reads as TGTGCCAGCAGGAAGGCCTCGGGGGGGGGTGGGCAGTATTTT. The chain has TRBV27 and TRBJ2-3, with 8 bases fitting TRBD2. From germline, CDR1 is MNHEY and CDR2 SMNVEV (reference sequence). The CDR3 runs to 14 residues. The V segment lost 6 bases and the J segment 11 bases; nucleotides outside the gene matches: 13.

The V and J genes are TRBV10-3 and TRBJ2-3; 8 nucleotides match TRBD1. This CDR3 is 15 amino acids long. CDR1 is ENHRY and CDR2 is SYGVKD in the germline V gene. Trimming at V came to 4 bases and at J to 1 base, leaving 4 bases not matched to a gene. CDR3 region: CAISAGGKGTDTQYF. For the CDR3, the DNA is TGTGCCATCAGTGCAGGGGGCAAGGGCACAGATACGCAGTATTTT.

J is TRBJ2-1 and V is TRBV15; TRBD1 might be the D (6 bases). CDR3 length: 16 residues. V lost 0 bases, J lost 4 bases, and 13 bases lay in between. CDR1 and CDR2 (germline): LNHNV, YYDKDF (reference sequence). CDR3 nucleotides: TGTGCCACCAGCAGAGATAAGGGGGTCTTGTACAATGAGCAGTTCTTC. Residues: CATSRDKGVLYNEQFF.

The chain recombines TRBV2 with TRBJ1-2; tentatively, D is TRBD1 (5 bases). V lost 3 bases to trimming and J lost 3 bases, with 29 bases between them. The CDR3 loop spans 20 amino acids. Germline V gives CDR1 SNHLY, CDR2 FYNNEI. The CDR3 nucleotides read TGTGCCAGCAGTGATACTCGTTCGGGACTCACCACCGATCCCCACTATGGCTACACCTTC. This gives the protein CASSDTRSGLTTDPHYGYTF.

The chain employs TRBV7-3 and TRBJ1-2; a weak D match, TRBD1 (6 bases). Trimming cost V 8 bases and J 4 bases, with 20 bases left between them. The germline V gene encodes CDR1 SGHTA and CDR2 FQGTGA. The CDR3 is 15 amino acids. CDR3 nucleotides: TGTGCCAGCGGATTGCGGACAGTTGGGACCTATGGCTACACCTTC. Its protein is CASGLRTVGTYGYTF.